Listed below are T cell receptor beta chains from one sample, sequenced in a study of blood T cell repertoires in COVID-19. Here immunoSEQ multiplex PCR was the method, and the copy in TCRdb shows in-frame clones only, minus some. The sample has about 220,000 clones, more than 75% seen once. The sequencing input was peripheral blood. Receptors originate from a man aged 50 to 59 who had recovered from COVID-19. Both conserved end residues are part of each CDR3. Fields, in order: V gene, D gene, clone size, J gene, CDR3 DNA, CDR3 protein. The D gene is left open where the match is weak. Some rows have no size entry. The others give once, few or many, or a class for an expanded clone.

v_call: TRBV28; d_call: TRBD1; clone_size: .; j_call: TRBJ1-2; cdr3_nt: TGTGCCAGCACCACCTATGCCAGGGGGCGATACTATGGCTACACCTTC; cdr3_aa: CASTTYARGRYYGYTF
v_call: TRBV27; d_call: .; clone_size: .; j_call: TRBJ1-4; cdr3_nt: TGTGCCAGCAGTCCCCTGGGCCGGGGAACGGGTAATGAAAAACTGTTTTTT; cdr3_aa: CASSPLGRGTGNEKLFF
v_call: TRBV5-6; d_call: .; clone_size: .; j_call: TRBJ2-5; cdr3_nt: TGTGCCAGCAGCCAGCCCGGCGGGGAGACCCAGTACTTC; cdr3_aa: CASSQPGGETQYF
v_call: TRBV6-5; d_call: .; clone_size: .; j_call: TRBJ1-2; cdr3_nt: TGTGCCAGCAGACCGACAGAGCTGGGTGGCTACACCTTC; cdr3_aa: CASRPTELGGYTF
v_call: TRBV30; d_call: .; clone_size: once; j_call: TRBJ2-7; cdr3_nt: TGTGCCTGGAGTTTGGCAGGGGTCTACGAGCAGTACTTC; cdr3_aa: CAWSLAGVYEQYF
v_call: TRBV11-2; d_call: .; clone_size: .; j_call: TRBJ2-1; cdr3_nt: TGTGCCAGCAGCTTATGGTACAACAGGGCCTACAATGAGCAGTTCTTC; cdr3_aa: CASSLWYNRAYNEQFF
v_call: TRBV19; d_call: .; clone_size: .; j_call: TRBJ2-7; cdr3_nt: TGTGCCAGTAGTGCTTCTACTAACTACGAGCAGTACTTC; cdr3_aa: CASSASTNYEQYF
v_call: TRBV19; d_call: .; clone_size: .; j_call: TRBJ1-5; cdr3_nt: TGTGCCAGTAGTATAGGAGGGCTTGGAAGCAATCAGCCCCAGCATTTT; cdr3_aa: CASSIGGLGSNQPQHF
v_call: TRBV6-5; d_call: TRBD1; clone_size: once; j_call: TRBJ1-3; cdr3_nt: TGTGCCAGCAGTTTAACAGGGGGGGGAAACACCATATATTTT; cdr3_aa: CASSLTGGGNTIYF
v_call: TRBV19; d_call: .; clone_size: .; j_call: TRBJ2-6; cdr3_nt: TGTGCCAGTAGTATAGATTATACTTCTGGGGCCAACGTCCTGACTTTC; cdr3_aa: CASSIDYTSGANVLTF
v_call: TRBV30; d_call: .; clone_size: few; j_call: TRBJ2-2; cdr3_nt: TGTGCCTGGGGCAGGGGAGTGGGAACCGGGGAGCTGTTTTTT; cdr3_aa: CAWGRGVGTGELFF
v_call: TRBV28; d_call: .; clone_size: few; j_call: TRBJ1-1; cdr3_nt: TGTGCCAGCAGTTTTCGTGGCGGTGAAGCTTTCTTT; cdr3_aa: CASSFRGGEAFF
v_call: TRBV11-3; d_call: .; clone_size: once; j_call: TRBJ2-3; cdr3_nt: TGTGCCAGCAGCTTTCTCGGTACAGATACGCAGTATTTT; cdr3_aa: CASSFLGTDTQYF
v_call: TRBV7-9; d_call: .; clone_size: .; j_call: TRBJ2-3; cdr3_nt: TGTGCCAGCAGCTGGAGTAGAGGTTCAGGGGGCACAGATACGCAGTATTTT; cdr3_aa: CASSWSRGSGGTDTQYF
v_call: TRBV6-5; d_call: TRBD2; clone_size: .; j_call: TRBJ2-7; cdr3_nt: TGTGCCAGCAGTTTACCGGGACTAGCGGGGTACGAGCAGTACTTC; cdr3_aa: CASSLPGLAGYEQYF
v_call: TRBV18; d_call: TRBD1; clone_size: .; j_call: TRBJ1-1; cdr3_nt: TGTGCCAGCTCACTTGGGACAGGGGGCCCAGCTTTCTTT; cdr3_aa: CASSLGTGGPAFF
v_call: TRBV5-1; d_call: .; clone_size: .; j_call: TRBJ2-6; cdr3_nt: TGCGCCAGCGGGCAGTCTGGGGCCAACGTCCTGACTTTC; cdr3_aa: CASGQSGANVLTF
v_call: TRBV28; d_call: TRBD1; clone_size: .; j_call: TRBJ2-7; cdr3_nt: TGTGCCAGCAGTTTACAGGGGGCCTCCTACGAGCAGTACTTC; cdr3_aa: CASSLQGASYEQYF
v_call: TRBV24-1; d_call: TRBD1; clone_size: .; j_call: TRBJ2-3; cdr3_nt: TGTGCCACCAGTGATCCAGGGGACAGCTCTAGCACAGATACGCAGTATTTT; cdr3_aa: CATSDPGDSSSTDTQYF
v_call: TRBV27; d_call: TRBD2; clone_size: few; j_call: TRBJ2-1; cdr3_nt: TGTGCCAGCAGTTTAGAAATAGCGGGAGGCAATGAGCAGTTCTTC; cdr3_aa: CASSLEIAGGNEQFF
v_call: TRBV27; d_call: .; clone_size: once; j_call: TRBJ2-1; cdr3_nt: TGTGCCAGCAGTTACAGGGCTCTCGGTAATGAGCAGTTCTTC; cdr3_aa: CASSYRALGNEQFF
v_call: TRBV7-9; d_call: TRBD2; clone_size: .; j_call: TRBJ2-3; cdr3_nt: TGTGCCAGCAGCTCAGGATGGACTAGCGGGAGGGCCACAGATACGCAGTATTTT; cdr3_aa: CASSSGWTSGRATDTQYF
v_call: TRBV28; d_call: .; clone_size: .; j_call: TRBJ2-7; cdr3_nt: TGTGCCAGCAGCGGAGGAGGGGCGTGGGGTCGAGAGCAGTACTTC; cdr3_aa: CASSGGGAWGREQYF
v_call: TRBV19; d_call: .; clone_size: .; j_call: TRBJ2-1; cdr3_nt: TGTGCCAGTAGTCTTCCGTGGCGGGGCAATGAGCAGTTCTTC; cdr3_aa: CASSLPWRGNEQFF
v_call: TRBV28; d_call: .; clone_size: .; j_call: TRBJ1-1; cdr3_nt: TGTGCGAGCTGGGGGCGAGAGAACACTGAAGCTTTCTTT; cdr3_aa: CASWGRENTEAFF
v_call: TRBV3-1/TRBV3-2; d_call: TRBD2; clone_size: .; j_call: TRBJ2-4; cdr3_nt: TGTGCCAGCAGCCAAGAGAACCCGTCCTTTAGCGGGAGGGCTTCGTCAGCCAAAAACATTCAGTACTTC; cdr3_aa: CASSQENPSFSGRASSAKNIQYF
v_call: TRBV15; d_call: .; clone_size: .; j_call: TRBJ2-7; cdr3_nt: TGTGCCACCAGCAGAGTGGGGGCAGGGGAATCCTACGAGCAGTACTTC; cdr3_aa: CATSRVGAGESYEQYF
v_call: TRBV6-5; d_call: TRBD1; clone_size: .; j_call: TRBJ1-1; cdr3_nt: TGTGCCAGCAGTTACTCCGGGACAGGGGAGACTGAAGCTTTCTTT; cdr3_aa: CASSYSGTGETEAFF
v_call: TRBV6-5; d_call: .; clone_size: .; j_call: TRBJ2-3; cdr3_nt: TGTGCCAGCAGTTACATCCCATCCTACAGCACAGATACGCAGTATTTT; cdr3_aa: CASSYIPSYSTDTQYF
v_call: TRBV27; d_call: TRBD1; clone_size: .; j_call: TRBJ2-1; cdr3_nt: TGTGCCAGCAGCCGCCGGGACAGGGGAAGGAATGAGCAGTTCTTC; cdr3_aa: CASSRRDRGRNEQFF
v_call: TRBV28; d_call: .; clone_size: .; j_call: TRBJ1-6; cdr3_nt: TGTGCCAGCAGTTCGAGGGTTTACGGTTCACCCCTCCACTTT; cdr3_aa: CASSSRVYGSPLHF